The clone carrying this TCR beta chain was recorded many times. Its antigen is not known. The data are from a study of breast tumors, draining lymph nodes, adjacent tissues. General observations from the study: Tumor TCR diversity was below lymph nodes but above nontumor tissue.

Breast cancer patients provided tissue from their axillary draining lymph nodes. TCRdb recomputed calls from the multiplex PCR reads with MiXCR, one row per CDR3 protein. The sample gives around 230,000 distinct CDR3 sequences, about 34% of which show up once; approximately 3.5% is in the top ten. The sequencing sample was made of axillary lymph node tissue. The TCR originated in a female donor with breast cancer. Some clones in this sample may be carry-over from other donors' samples.

The CDR3 is CSAIFPRGTNEKLFF. CDR3 nucleotides: TGCAGTGCCATCTTCCCCCGGGGGACTAATGAAAAACTGTTTTTT. This sequence joins TRBV20-1 and TRBJ1-4; D is perhaps TRBD1 (5 bases). Germline V gene lookup returns CDR1 DFQATT and CDR2 SNEGSKA (reference sequence). There are 15 residues in the CDR3. V lost 6 bases to trimming and J lost 2 bases, with 16 bases between them.